The following is a T cell receptor beta chain sequence with its context. As yet, its antigen is unknown. 13 Jbeta primers and 60 Vbeta primers were used for the PCR. Clones were sequenced by immunoSEQ multiplex PCR, and TCRdb holds only the in-frame ones, with some missing. The sample shows approximately 120,000 clones, more than 65% of them seen only once. The data are from a study of cytomegalovirus exposure and HLA in healthy donors. Regarding the study as a whole: It was only CMV serostatus that was available as immune exposure information. Earlier analysis looked at TCR beta V segments, and most were productive about 87% or about 30% of the time. Presence/absence results assume similar sequencing depth per donor, which may not hold.

Sample: PBMCs. The sequence was collected from a man aged 18-30 years in good health and CMV-seronegative.

The CDR3 protein is CASSFPRTETNYGYTF. The DNA of the CDR3 is TGTGCCAGCAGCTTCCCCAGGACAGAGACTAACTATGGCTACACCTTC. J is TRBJ1-2 and V is TRBV7-9, with a weak D call TRBD1 (6 bases). V shed 3 bases and J shed 0 bases, with 14 bases lying between them. Germline V gives CDR1 SEHNR, CDR2 FQNEAQ (reference sequence). The CDR3 contains 16 residues.